The rows below give T cell receptor beta chains drawn from one sample of a study of blood T cell repertoires in COVID-19. Clones were sequenced by immunoSEQ multiplex PCR, and TCRdb holds only the in-frame ones, with some missing. The sample has over 250,000 clones; about 83% are singletons. Sequencing was performed on peripheral blood. The receptor source for this set is a woman between 50 and 59 years old who had recovered from COVID-19. Each CDR3 is given with its conserved first and last residue. The order of the fields is D gene, V gene, J gene, clone size, CDR3 DNA, CDR3 protein. D genes are given only for firm matches. Some rows mark clone size as missing; the rest say once, few, many or name a class of expanded clone.

>.|TRBV30|TRBJ1-3|.
TGTGCCTGGAGTGTACTCGGAGGGTTACGTTCTGGAAACACCATATATTTT
CAWSVLGGLRSGNTIYF
>.|TRBV25-1|TRBJ1-2|.
TGTGCCAGCAGTGAATATGAGTATGAGTATGGCTACACCTTC
CASSEYEYEYGYTF
>.|TRBV19|TRBJ1-1|.
TGTGCCAGTAGTATAGAAGAGGTTCGAACTGAAGCTTTCTTT
CASSIEEVRTEAFF
>.|TRBV5-6|TRBJ2-7|.
TGTGCCAGCAGCTATCGGGACACATTTCCCTACGAGCAGTACTTC
CASSYRDTFPYEQYF
>TRBD1|TRBV16|TRBJ1-1|.
TGTGCCAGCAGCCAATCGGGGACAGGGGGCGGATTAGCTTTCTTT
CASSQSGTGGGLAFF
>TRBD1|TRBV5-8|TRBJ1-4|.
TGTGCCAGCAGCCCGGGACAGCACACAACTAATGAAAAACTGTTTTTT
CASSPGQHTTNEKLFF
>.|TRBV5-5|TRBJ2-3|.
TGTGCCAGCAGCCGGACTGGTTCAGATACGCAGTATTTT
CASSRTGSDTQYF
>TRBD2|TRBV28|TRBJ2-7|few
TGTGCCAGCAGTTTGGCCGGGAGGGCCCACGAGCAGTACTTC
CASSLAGRAHEQYF
>.|TRBV15|TRBJ2-7|.
TGTGCCACCAGCAGAGAATCGGGGGCCTACGAGCAGTACTTC
CATSRESGAYEQYF
>TRBD1|TRBV5-8|TRBJ1-2|.
TGTGCCAGCAGCTTGGCGGCAGGGGGCGCCTATGGCTACACCTTC
CASSLAAGGAYGYTF
>TRBD1|TRBV5-1|TRBJ1-3|.
TGCGCCAGCAGCCTGGGGACAGGGGGTGGAAACACCATATATTTT
CASSLGTGGGNTIYF
>TRBD2|TRBV5-1|TRBJ2-2|.
TGCGCCAGCAGCTTGGGGGGACTAGCGGGGAACACCGGGGAGCTGTTTTTT
CASSLGGLAGNTGELFF
>.|TRBV18|TRBJ2-3|once
TGTGCCAGCTCAAGAATAGCGGCTAGCACAGATACGCAGTATTTT
CASSRIAASTDTQYF
>.|TRBV7-9|TRBJ1-2|once
TGTGCCAGCAGCCGGACAGAGAACTATGGCTACACCTTC
CASSRTENYGYTF
>TRBD1|TRBV19|TRBJ1-2|.
TGTGCCAGTAGTATGGTCCAGGGGGCAAGAACTGACTATGGCTACACCTTC
CASSMVQGARTDYGYTF
>.|TRBV6-2/TRBV6-3|TRBJ1-1|.
TGTGCCAGCAGTGCCCACCAGGGAATAGGGACTGAAGCTTTCTTT
CASSAHQGIGTEAFF
>.|TRBV2|TRBJ2-1|.
TGTGCCAGCGGGGGGACCTACGGGAATGAGCAGTTCTTC
CASGGTYGNEQFF
>.|TRBV6-1|TRBJ1-1|.
TGTGCCAGCAGTGAAACGGACAAGGGTTGGGACACTGAAGCTTTCTTT
CASSETDKGWDTEAFF
>.|TRBV6-5|TRBJ2-7|once
TGTGCCAGCAGTTCCTACTCCTACGAGCAGTACTTC
CASSSYSYEQYF
>.|TRBV19|TRBJ2-5|.
TGTGCCAGTAGTATCCCGGGTTCCCAAGAGACCCAGTACTTC
CASSIPGSQETQYF
>.|TRBV11-2|TRBJ2-4|.
TGTGCCAGCAGCTTAGTTCCTGGGGGCGGCAAAAACATTCAGTACTTC
CASSLVPGGGKNIQYF
>TRBD1|TRBV2|TRBJ2-7|.
TGTGCCAGCAGTGGAAACAGGGGAATCCTCTCCTACGAGCAGTACTTC
CASSGNRGILSYEQYF
>TRBD2|TRBV30|TRBJ2-1|.
TGTGCCTGGTCGGGGGGGGGTGAGCAGTTCTTC
CAWSGGGEQFF
>TRBD2|TRBV11-2|TRBJ2-3|.
TGTGCCAGCAGCTTCCGGCCTCAGCGGGAGAGAGGAAATACGCAGTATTTT
CASSFRPQRERGNTQYF
>TRBD1|TRBV5-1|TRBJ2-7|.
TGCGCCAGCAGTCCGGGACAGGGTTTGGACTACGAGCAGTACTTC
CASSPGQGLDYEQYF
>TRBD2|TRBV5-4|TRBJ2-3|.
TGTGCCAGCAGCCCGACCGAGACTAGCGGGGGGGGCCGGACGAATACGCAGTATTTT
CASSPTETSGGGRTNTQYF
>.|TRBV7-8|TRBJ1-3|.
TGTGCCAGCACTCCTCGCGGGGGTAGAAACACCATATATTTT
CASTPRGGRNTIYF